This T cell receptor (beta chain) was identified in a study of blood T cell repertoires in COVID-19. Study overall: PBMCs, B-cell-depleted T cells, or T cells provided the cDNA or gDNA that made up the material.

Ages ranged from roughly 18 to 100 years, with residence in about two dozen US areas. Recovered status applied to Cohort 3 donors who had two consecutive negative PCRs. It also applied to those with clearance or with symptom resolution. TCRdb keeps only in-frame clones here, not all; method: immunoSEQ multiplex PCR. The data contain 120,000 or so clones, 84% of them singletons. The CDR3 covers 16 residues. Germline CDR1 reads SGHTA; CDR2 reads FQGTGA. Trimming left V 6 bases short and J 2 bases short, with 19 bases between. This rearrangement joins TRBV7-3 to TRBJ1-1; possible D gene TRBD1, 5 bases. This clonotype was sampled from a woman aged 30 to 39 who had recovered from COVID-19. The specimen sequenced was PBMCs or T cells enriched from blood (not recorded which). CDR3 in amino acids: CASRFPPDKLNTEAFF. Here the CDR3 DNA reads TGTGCCAGCAGGTTCCCTCCGGACAAACTTAACACTGAAGCTTTCTTT.